This T cell receptor (beta chain) was profiled in a study of CD8 T cells in Susac syndrome. TCR beta sequencing covered blood CD8+ and CD4+ T cells. It was negative isolation that provided the CD8+ and CD4+ T cells, whereas TEMRA cells were enriched by FACS. The table lists this clonotype with a few counts. When the RNA was reverse transcribed, random hexamers were used with an input of roughly 0.45 to 1 ug. Amplification of TCR beta CDR3 by immunoSEQ multiplex PCR spanned 54 Vbeta and 13 Jbeta. TCRdb re-analysed the immunoSEQ multiplex PCR reads in MiXCR, keeping a single row per CDR3 protein. The sample consists of about 150,000 distinct CDR3 sequences, approximately 96% of them appearing once. The sequence derives from a human donor with multiple sclerosis. Specimen: CD4+ T cells from PBMCs.

The CDR3 protein is CSVEEGISGNTIYF. The CDR3 DNA reads TGCAGCGTTGAGGAGGGAATCTCTGGAAACACCATATATTTT. This chain uses TRBV29-1 with TRBJ1-3; D is uncertain. CDR3 length: 14 amino acids. The ends were cut back, 3 bases at V and 0 bases at J, with 9 bases in the middle. Germline V gene data show CDR1 as SQVTM and CDR2 as ANQGSEA.